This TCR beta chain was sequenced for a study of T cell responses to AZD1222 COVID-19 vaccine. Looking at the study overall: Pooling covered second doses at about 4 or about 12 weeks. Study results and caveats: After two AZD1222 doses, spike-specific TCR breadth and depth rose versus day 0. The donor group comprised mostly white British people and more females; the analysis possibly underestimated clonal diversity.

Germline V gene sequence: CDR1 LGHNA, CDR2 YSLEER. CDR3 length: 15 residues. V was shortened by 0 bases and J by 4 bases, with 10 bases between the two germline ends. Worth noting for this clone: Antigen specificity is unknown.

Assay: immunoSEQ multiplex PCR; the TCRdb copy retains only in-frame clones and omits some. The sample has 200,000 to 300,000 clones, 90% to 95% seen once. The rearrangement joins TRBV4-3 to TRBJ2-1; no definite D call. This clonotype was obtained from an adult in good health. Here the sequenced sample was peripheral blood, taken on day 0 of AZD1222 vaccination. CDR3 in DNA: TGCGCCAGCAGCCAAGAGGCTCCCCAATACAATGAGCAGTTCTTC. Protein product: CASSQEAPQYNEQFF.